This T cell receptor (beta chain) was recovered during a study of CXCR3-negative and CXCR3-positive naive CD8 T cells (dated by TCRdb to about 2019). Broadly, across the study: In total, approximately 140 million TRB reads were obtained, which works out to roughly 1.5 +/- 0.3 million reads per library. For the TRBV-TRBJ cluster analysis, the naive subsets came from a handful of donors, while the memory cells came from 3 donors. Diversity and physicochemical repertoire analyses covered around 10 donors pooled from two independent experiments. Broader findings and caveats from the paper: TRB CDR3s from CXCR3-positive naive cells showed higher hydrophobicity (lower Kidera factor 4), lower energy, and higher strength and volume indices than CXCR3-negative naive cells. TRBV-TRBJ usage was similar between naive CXCR3-negative and CXCR3-positive cells from the same donor, while memory cells showed distinct patterns. Because CXCR3 expression was partially decreased after cryopreservation, freshly isolated PBMCs were used for most assays. Comparably high repertoire diversity was found in both naive subsets, whereas much lower repertoire diversity was found in memory CD8+ T cells. Surface CD5, linked to self-reactivity in mice, was comparable between naive subsets; TCR interaction strength was therefore also inferred from TRB CDR3 physicochemical properties.

Reading the germline V gene gives CDR1 SGHRS and CDR2 YFSETQ. Inclusive of the bounding cysteine and phenylalanine, the CDR3 is 18 residues long. No DNA appears here. About this clonotype: What antigen it recognizes has not been identified.

For every CD8+ T cell subset, 300,000 cells were flow-sorted straight into RLT lysis buffer, and each subset was sorted in triplicate. To keep memory contaminants out, a stringent definition of naive CD8+ T cells was applied: CD45RO-CCR7+CD27+CD95-. Standard density gradient centrifugation was used to isolate peripheral blood mononuclear cells from buffy coats. Naive CXCR3-negative and CXCR3-positive CD8+ T cells were flow-sorted on a FACSAria III. Total RNA was extracted from sorted cells with an RNeasy Mini Kit. The listed sequencing device is NextSeq 550. The Human TCR Profiling Kit (MiLaboratory) was used to make UMI-labeled 5' RACE TRB cDNA libraries. cDNA synthesis used the entire amount of extracted RNA, and PCR amplification then used the entire amount of cDNA produced. Libraries were prepared in parallel with an identical number of PCR cycles. Concerning the study's data processing: With a minimum of two reads required per UMI, MIGEC and MiXCR pulled out about 49,000 +/- 11,000 unique UMI-labeled TRB cDNA molecules from each library. On average, roughly 40,000 +/- 10,000 functional in-frame TRB CDR3 nucleotide clonotypes lacking stop codons were found per library. After downsampling to 5000 UMI-labeled TRB molecules per sample, diversity metrics, including normalized Shannon-Wiener and Chao1, were computed in VDJtools. Clonotype-size-weighted physicochemical properties of the central five CDR3 residues (interaction energy, strength, volume and Kidera factor 4) were computed in VDJtools. With the reads reprocessed by TCRdb, a single entry stands for each CDR3 protein sequence and no DNA is reported. TCRdb's processing, not the authors', yielded these V and J calls. The sample table on file contains around 150,000 distinct CDR3 sequences. Roughly 0.41% of the sample goes to the ten largest clones.

Sequenced material: naive CXCR3+ CD8+ T cells from blood. Taken with the paper, the label for cell subset or site translates to: CD45RO-CCR7+CD27+CD95- naive CD8+ T cells expressing CXCR3 (TNR3+). Here the chain combines TRBV5-1 and TRBJ2-5; TCRdb indicates TRBD2, and absent DNA this call remains unverified. The TCR was taken from a human donor in good health. Some clones in this sample may be carry-over from other donors' samples. This receptor carries the CDR3 CASSSSGGFDGGQETQYF.